The T cell receptor (beta chain) under discussion was sequenced for a study of cytomegalovirus exposure and HLA in healthy donors. Overall study results and limits: Researchers reported from a later analysis that most CMV-associated TCR beta chains appeared HLA-restricted.

This clone was picked up a small number of times. The antigen is not known. Vbeta (60) and Jbeta (13) primers were used in the PCR. Study processing details: Later reanalysis found around 84 million unique TCR beta chains, around 10 million of them shared. Profiling relied on immunoSEQ multiplex PCR, and the TCRdb table lists in-frame clones only, not all of them. The DNA was the basis for D and trimming; V, J and clone size are from that table. The table records about 130,000 clones, approximately 17% of them present only once. Input material: PBMCs. The TCR was taken from a female donor in good health and CMV-seropositive.

The CDR3 loop reads CASSEALMNTEAFF. The CDR3 DNA is TGTGCCAGCAGTGAAGCACTAATGAACACTGAAGCTTTCTTT. This rearrangement joins TRBV27 to TRBJ1-1; D is undetermined. The CDR3 sequence is 14 residues long. The V and J ends lost 5 bases and 0 bases respectively, with 10 bases between them. Germline CDR1 is MNHEY and CDR2 is SMNVEV (reference sequence).